What follows are 8 T cell receptor beta chains derived from one specimen sequenced in a study of cytomegalovirus exposure and HLA in healthy donors. Primers: 60 Vbeta forward and 13 Jbeta reverse. Clones were read by immunoSEQ multiplex PCR, and TCRdb kept only the in-frame ones, dropping some. The sample comprises under 250,000 clones, around 76% of which are singletons, and roughly 5.5% rests with the top ten. The sequenced sample was PBMCs. The receptors were gathered from a man in his forties or fifties in good health and CMV-seropositive.

V usage is TRBV19 and J usage is TRBJ2-1; TRBD2 agrees at 8 bases. The CDR3 runs 14 residues. Per germline, CDR1 LNHDA and CDR2 SQIVND (reference sequence). Trimming took 3 bases from V and 2 from J; bases not matched to a gene: 0. CDR3 protein: CASSISGTYNEQFF. The CDR3, as DNA: TGTGCCAGTAGTATTAGCGGGACCTACAATGAGCAGTTCTTC.

This chain joins TRBV7-2 and TRBJ2-1, with D perhaps matching TRBD2 (6 bases). The germline CDR1 and CDR2 sequences are SGHTA and FQGNSA. Trimming took 5 bases from V and 2 from J, leaving 13 bases between them. The CDR3 loop spans 15 amino acids. The DNA for the CDR3 is TGTGCCAGCAGCCGAAGACTAGACCCCTACAATGAGCAGTTCTTC. The encoded protein is CASSRRLDPYNEQFF.

This clone was seen a handful of times. V usage is TRBV7-9 and J usage is TRBJ2-7; 8 nucleotides align to TRBD1. The CDR3 covers 15 residues. V was clipped by 3 bases and J by 5 bases; unmatched bases: 9. From germline, CDR1 is SEHNR and CDR2 FQNEAQ (reference sequence). This CDR3 is CASSLNRDRIDEQYV. The CDR3 DNA sequence: TGTGCCAGCAGCTTGAACCGGGACAGGATCGACGAGCAGTACGTC.

V is TRBV7-2 and J is TRBJ2-6, with TRBD1 matching 7 bases. V trimming: 1 base; J trimming: 4 bases; junction bases outside the gene matches: 10. This CDR3 has 18 residues. The germline gives CDR1 SGHTA, CDR2 FQGNSA. CDR3 DNA sequence: TGTGCCAGCAGCTTAGGACTACAGGGGACGGGGGGGGCCAACGTCCTGACTTTC. Residues: CASSLGLQGTGGANVLTF.

The rearrangement links TRBV19 to TRBJ2-5, with TRBD2 identical over 14 bases. V lost 4 bases to trimming and J lost 0 bases; unmatched junction nucleotides: 1. The CDR3 extends over 16 amino acids. From germline, CDR1 is LNHDA and CDR2 SQIVND (reference sequence). CDR3 protein: CASSRTSGGYQETQYF. The CDR3 region has the DNA TGTGCCAGTAGTAGGACTAGCGGGGGGTACCAAGAGACCCAGTACTTC.

V and J are TRBV11-3 and TRBJ1-2; TRBD1 agrees at 7 bases. The CDR3 spans 15 residues. CDR1 and CDR2 (germline): SGHNT, YENEEA. Trimming removed 4 bases from V and 8 bases from J; junction bases left unmatched: 13. The CDR3 is CASSSGGEGVRGYTF. In DNA form, the CDR3 reads TGTGCCAGCAGCTCAGGGGGTGAGGGGGTGAGAGGCTACACCTTC.

The chain joins TRBV6-5 to TRBJ1-2; possibly TRBD1 for D (5 bases). V lost 4 bases and J lost 3, with 12 bases in between. Germline CDR1 MNHEY, CDR2 SVGAGI. The CDR3 has 14 residues. CDR3 loop: CASSFARGYYGYTF. DNA for the CDR3: TGTGCCAGCAGTTTTGCACGGGGGTACTATGGCTACACCTTC.

This rearrangement joins TRBV5-1 to TRBJ2-3; D unclear. The CDR3 totals 17 residues. The V end lost 4 bases, the J end lost 4 bases, and 22 bases lay between the germline ends. Germline CDR1 is SGHRS and CDR2 is YFSETQ. CDR3 sequence (DNA): TGCGCCAGCAGCCCGCCGACGGGTACACTCGTGGCAGATACGCAGTATTTT. Protein: CASSPPTGTLVADTQYF.